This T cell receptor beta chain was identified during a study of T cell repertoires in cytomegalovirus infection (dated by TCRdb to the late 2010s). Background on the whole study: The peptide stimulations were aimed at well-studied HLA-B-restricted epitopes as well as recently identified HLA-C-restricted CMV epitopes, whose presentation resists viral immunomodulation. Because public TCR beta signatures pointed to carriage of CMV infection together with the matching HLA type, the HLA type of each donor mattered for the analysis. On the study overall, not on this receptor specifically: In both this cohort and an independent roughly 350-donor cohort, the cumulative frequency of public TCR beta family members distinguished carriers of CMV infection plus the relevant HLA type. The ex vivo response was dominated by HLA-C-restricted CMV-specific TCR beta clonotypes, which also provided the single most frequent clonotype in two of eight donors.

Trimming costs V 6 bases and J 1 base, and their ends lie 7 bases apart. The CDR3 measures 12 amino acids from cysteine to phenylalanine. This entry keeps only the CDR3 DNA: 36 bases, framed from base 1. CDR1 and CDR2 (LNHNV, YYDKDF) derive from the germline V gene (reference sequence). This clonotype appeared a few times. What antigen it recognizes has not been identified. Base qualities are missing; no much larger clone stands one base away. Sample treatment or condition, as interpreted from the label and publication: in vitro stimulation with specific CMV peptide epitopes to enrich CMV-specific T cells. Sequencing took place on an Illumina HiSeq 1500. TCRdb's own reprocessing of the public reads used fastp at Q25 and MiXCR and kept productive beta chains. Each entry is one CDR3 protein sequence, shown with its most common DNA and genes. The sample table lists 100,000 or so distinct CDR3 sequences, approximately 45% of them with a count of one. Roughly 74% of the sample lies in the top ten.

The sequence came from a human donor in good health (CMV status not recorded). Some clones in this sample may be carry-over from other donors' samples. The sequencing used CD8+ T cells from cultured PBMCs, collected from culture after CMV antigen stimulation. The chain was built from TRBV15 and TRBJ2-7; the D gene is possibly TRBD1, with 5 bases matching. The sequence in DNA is TGTGCCACCAGAGGGGATTCCTACGAGCAGTACTTC. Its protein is CATRGDSYEQYF.